This TCR beta chain was found in a study of tumor-infiltrating lymphocytes in primary liver carcinoma. Study information: Male and female patients aged 30 to 69 years made up the cohort.

Starting material of around 490 ng total RNA yielded TCR beta cDNA via a constant-region primer. It was through three nested multiplex PCR rounds of slightly modified ARM-PCR that TCR beta libraries arose. With TRBV1-TRBV30 forward primers and a C-beta reverse primer, the first two PCR rounds were run for roughly 10 cycles each. TCRdb reprocessed the multiplex PCR reads via MiXCR and lists one record per CDR3 protein. Among about 99,000 distinct CDR3 sequences, 55% to 70% were seen once, and the ten largest hold just over 9.5%. Starting material for RNA and DNA co-extraction consisted of roughly 19-31 mg of unsorted bulk tissue. Germline values: CDR1 DFQATT, CDR2 SNEGSKA (reference sequence). The CDR3 runs 12 residues.

The clonotype originates from an older woman with primary liver carcinoma and hepatitis B virus infection. The chain recombines TRBV20-1 with TRBJ1-2; D remains unclear. The material sequenced was liver tumor tissue from sampling region 5. The sample's subset: tumor region T5, tumor centre. Here the CDR3 reads CRPMDANYGYTF. The CDR3 DNA is TGCAGGCCCATGGACGCCAACTATGGCTACACCTTC.